The 16 T cell receptor beta chains presented below share a single source sample, sequenced in a study of blood T cells in healthy people across ages. Using a J-beta primer mix together with a sample-barcoded 5' primer, a second PCR was run for about 6 to 11 cycles. TCRdb itself ran the 5' RACE reads through MiXCR, one entry per CDR3 protein. This table has some 900,000 distinct CDR3 sequences, more than 25% appearing once. The sample comprised blood. These receptors came from a woman aged 80 or over in good health.

This clonotype has just one count. This may come from a read error, since a much larger clone is one base off. This chain connects TRBV11-3 to TRBJ2-5, with D tentatively TRBD2 (5 bases). V lost 7 bases to trimming and J lost 11 bases, with 14 bases between them. This CDR3 has 11 amino acids. Germline V gene data show CDR1 as SGHNT and CDR2 as YENEEA. CDR3 sequence reads: CASNNHREQYF. The CDR3 coding sequence is TGTGCCAGCAACAACCATAGGGAGCAGTACTTC. Looking up the rest from reference TRBV11-3 and TRBJ2-5 gives the full variable domain: EAGVVQSPRYKIIEKKQPVAFWCNPISGHNTLYWYLQNLGQGPELLIRYENEEAVDDSQLPKDRFSAERLKGVDSTLKIQPAELGDSAVYLCASNNHREQYFGPGTRLLVL.

The rearrangement uses TRBV5-4 and TRBJ2-3; a possible D gene is TRBD2 (6 bases). The germline gives CDR1 SGHNT, CDR2 YYREEE (reference sequence). V lost 3 bases and J 5 bases, leaving 10 bases between the germline ends. This CDR3 contains 13 residues. This chain's CDR3 is CASSSEGLDTQYF. The CDR3 DNA sequence: TGTGCCAGCAGCTCGGAGGGCTTAGATACGCAGTATTTT.

As regards this clonotype: A single base separates this from a much larger clone, so it may be a read error. The V and J genes are TRBV14 and TRBJ1-1; a possible D gene is TRBD1 (5 bases). Germline CDR1 and CDR2: SGHDN and FVKESK. The length of the CDR3 is 13 residues. The chain's CDR3 is CASSRQRNTGAFF. The CDR3 DNA reads as TGTGCCAGCAGCAGACAGAGGAACACTGGAGCTTTCTTT.

There are many counts of this clonotype. The chain recombines TRBV7-2 with TRBJ2-7; D may correspond to TRBD1 or TRBD2 (6 bases each). This CDR3 is built from 13 residues. V dropped 1 base and J dropped 7 bases, with 11 bases sitting between them. Germline loops: CDR1 SGHTA, CDR2 FQGNSA. CDR3 amino acids: CASSLGGGREQYF. The CDR3 nucleotides read TGTGCCAGCAGCTTAGGTGGGGGGCGAGAGCAGTACTTC.

This rearrangement joins TRBV7-2 to TRBJ1-6, with D unresolved. With 1 base removed from V and 10 bases from J, the gap between germline ends came to 17 bases. CDR3 length: 16 residues. Germline V CDR1 and CDR2: SGHTA, FQGNSA. In nucleotides, the CDR3 is TGTGCCAGCAGCTTAGTACCTGGCCAGGTTGGGTCACCCCTCCACTTT. Encoded protein: CASSLVPGQVGSPLHF.

Only a few counts were recorded for this clonotype. This may stem from a read error, because a much larger clone lies one nucleotide away. V usage is TRBV7-2 and J usage is TRBJ2-6, with D perhaps being TRBD1 or TRBD2 (5 bases each). This CDR3 contains 16 residues. Germline CDR1 SGHTA, CDR2 FQGNSA. The chain's CDR3 is CASTPSTATGANVRTF. CDR3 bases: TGTGCCAGCACCCCATCGACAGCTACCGGGGCCAACGTCCGGACTTTC. Supplemented by reference TRBV7-2 and TRBJ2-6, the full variable domain reads GAGVSQSPSNKVTEKGKDVELRCDPISGHTALYWYRQSLGQGLEFLIYFQGNSAPDKSGLPSDRFSAERTGGSVSTLTIQRTQQEDSAVYLCASTPSTATGANVRTFGAGSRLTVL.

V and J are TRBV9 and TRBJ2-5; D unclear. Germline-derived CDR1 and CDR2 are SGDLS and YYNGEE. CDR3 size: 13 residues. Trimming stripped 3 bases from V and 4 bases from J, with 10 bases between. The CDR3 sequence: CASSAGKGETQYF. The DNA for the CDR3 is TGTGCCAGCAGCGCAGGTAAGGGAGAGACCCAGTACTTC.

At least ten counts were recorded for this clonotype. V gene TRBV6-4 combines with J gene TRBJ2-1; D is unclear. Trimming left V 6 bases short and J 8 bases short, with 14 bases between. CDR1 MRHNA and CDR2 SNTAGT come from the germline V gene. The CDR3 length is 13 residues. CDR3 region: CASSRQVWDEQFF. For the CDR3, the DNA is TGTGCCAGCAGCCGCCAGGTATGGGATGAGCAGTTCTTC.

V gene TRBV3-1 combines with J gene TRBJ1-2, with 8 bases aligning to TRBD1. V dropped 1 base and J dropped 4; count of bases not matched to a gene: 5. Germline assignment: CDR1 LGHDT and CDR2 YNNKEL (reference sequence). The CDR3 consists of 15 residues. DNA of the CDR3: TGTGCCAGCAGCCAAGCAGGAGGACAGGGCTATGGCTACACCTTC. Protein sequence: CASSQAGGQGYGYTF.

The chain recombines TRBV7-2 with TRBJ2-1; 14 bases fit TRBD2. The V gene end was trimmed by 9 bases and the J gene end by 9 bases; junction bases not matched to a gene: 16. The CDR3 runs to 17 residues. Germline CDR1 and CDR2: SGHTA and FQGNSA. The CDR3 sequence: CASSWGTSGSVSGEQFF. CDR3 in DNA: TGTGCCAGTAGTTGGGGGACTAGCGGGAGTGTTAGCGGTGAGCAGTTCTTC.

The rearrangement joins TRBV7-9 to TRBJ1-2; D is possibly TRBD1 (5 bases). V lost 3 bases and J 13 bases, leaving 18 bases between the germline ends. Germline values: CDR1 SEHNR, CDR2 FQNEAQ (reference sequence). The CDR3 contains 13 residues. The CDR3 bases are TGTGCCAGCAGCTTTGGGGGGAGTATGGGCCGCACCTTC. Its translation: CASSFGGSMGRTF. The full variable domain, rest sourced from reference TRBV7-9 and TRBJ1-2, is DTGVSQNPRHKITKRGQNVTFRCDPISEHNRLYWYRQTLGQGPEFLTYFQNEAQLEKSRLLSDRFSAERPKGSFSTLEIQRTEQGDSAMYLCASSFGGSMGRTFGSGTRLTVV.

This clonotype was seen at least ten times. The rearrangement links TRBV4-1 to TRBJ2-1, with no clear D. The V gene lost 1 base and the J gene lost 8 bases, with 12 bases spanning the gap. CDR3 length: 14 amino acids. Germline V gene sequence: CDR1 MGHRA, CDR2 YSYEKL. In DNA, the CDR3 is TGCGCCAGCAGCCAAGTGGCTGGGTGGGATGAGCAGTTCTTC. Amino acids: CASSQVAGWDEQFF.

This clonotype showed up just a few times. This rearrangement joins TRBV12-3 or TRBV12-4 to TRBJ2-2; 7 bases match TRBD2. The V gene end was trimmed by 3 bases and the J gene end by 4 bases; junction bases not matched to a gene: 2. The CDR3 length is 14 residues. The CDR3 DNA follows: TGTGCCAGCAGTTTGGGAGGGTTCACCGGGGAGCTGTTTTTT. Amino acid sequence: CASSLGGFTGELFF.

As for this clonotype: This may arise from a read error, as a much more abundant clone is one base away. The chain employs TRBV6-2 or TRBV6-3 and TRBJ2-3; 7 bases map to TRBD2. Germline values: CDR1 MNHEY, CDR2 SVGEGT. V lost 6 bases, J lost 0 bases, and 6 bases stayed unmatched. The CDR3 contains 15 residues. CDR3 DNA sequence: TGTGCCAGCAGCCGGGAGGACATTAGCACAGATACGCAGTATTTT. It translates to CASSREDISTDTQYF.

This clonotype has at least ten counts. V is TRBV20-1 and J is TRBJ2-3; possibly TRBD1 or TRBD2 for D (5 bases each). V was pared by 1 base and J by 4 bases, with 21 bases between. Germline CDR1 and CDR2: DFQATT and SNEGSKA (reference sequence). The CDR3 consists of 17 residues. In DNA form, the CDR3 reads TGCAGTGCTAGAGGATCTTCGGGGCCCGTAAGCTCAGATACGCAGTATTTT. Residues: CSARGSSGPVSSDTQYF.

Regarding this clonotype: It may be a read error: a sequence one base away is much more abundant. The rearrangement links TRBV7-9 to TRBJ2-7; D is unresolved. V was cut by 5 bases and J by 3 bases, with 11 bases left in between. Germline CDR1 and CDR2: SEHNR and FQNEAQ (reference sequence). This CDR3 comprises 13 residues. CDR3 loop: CASSVNGRYEQYF. In DNA form, the CDR3 reads TGTGCCAGCAGCGTAAACGGTCGCTACGAGCAGTACTTC.